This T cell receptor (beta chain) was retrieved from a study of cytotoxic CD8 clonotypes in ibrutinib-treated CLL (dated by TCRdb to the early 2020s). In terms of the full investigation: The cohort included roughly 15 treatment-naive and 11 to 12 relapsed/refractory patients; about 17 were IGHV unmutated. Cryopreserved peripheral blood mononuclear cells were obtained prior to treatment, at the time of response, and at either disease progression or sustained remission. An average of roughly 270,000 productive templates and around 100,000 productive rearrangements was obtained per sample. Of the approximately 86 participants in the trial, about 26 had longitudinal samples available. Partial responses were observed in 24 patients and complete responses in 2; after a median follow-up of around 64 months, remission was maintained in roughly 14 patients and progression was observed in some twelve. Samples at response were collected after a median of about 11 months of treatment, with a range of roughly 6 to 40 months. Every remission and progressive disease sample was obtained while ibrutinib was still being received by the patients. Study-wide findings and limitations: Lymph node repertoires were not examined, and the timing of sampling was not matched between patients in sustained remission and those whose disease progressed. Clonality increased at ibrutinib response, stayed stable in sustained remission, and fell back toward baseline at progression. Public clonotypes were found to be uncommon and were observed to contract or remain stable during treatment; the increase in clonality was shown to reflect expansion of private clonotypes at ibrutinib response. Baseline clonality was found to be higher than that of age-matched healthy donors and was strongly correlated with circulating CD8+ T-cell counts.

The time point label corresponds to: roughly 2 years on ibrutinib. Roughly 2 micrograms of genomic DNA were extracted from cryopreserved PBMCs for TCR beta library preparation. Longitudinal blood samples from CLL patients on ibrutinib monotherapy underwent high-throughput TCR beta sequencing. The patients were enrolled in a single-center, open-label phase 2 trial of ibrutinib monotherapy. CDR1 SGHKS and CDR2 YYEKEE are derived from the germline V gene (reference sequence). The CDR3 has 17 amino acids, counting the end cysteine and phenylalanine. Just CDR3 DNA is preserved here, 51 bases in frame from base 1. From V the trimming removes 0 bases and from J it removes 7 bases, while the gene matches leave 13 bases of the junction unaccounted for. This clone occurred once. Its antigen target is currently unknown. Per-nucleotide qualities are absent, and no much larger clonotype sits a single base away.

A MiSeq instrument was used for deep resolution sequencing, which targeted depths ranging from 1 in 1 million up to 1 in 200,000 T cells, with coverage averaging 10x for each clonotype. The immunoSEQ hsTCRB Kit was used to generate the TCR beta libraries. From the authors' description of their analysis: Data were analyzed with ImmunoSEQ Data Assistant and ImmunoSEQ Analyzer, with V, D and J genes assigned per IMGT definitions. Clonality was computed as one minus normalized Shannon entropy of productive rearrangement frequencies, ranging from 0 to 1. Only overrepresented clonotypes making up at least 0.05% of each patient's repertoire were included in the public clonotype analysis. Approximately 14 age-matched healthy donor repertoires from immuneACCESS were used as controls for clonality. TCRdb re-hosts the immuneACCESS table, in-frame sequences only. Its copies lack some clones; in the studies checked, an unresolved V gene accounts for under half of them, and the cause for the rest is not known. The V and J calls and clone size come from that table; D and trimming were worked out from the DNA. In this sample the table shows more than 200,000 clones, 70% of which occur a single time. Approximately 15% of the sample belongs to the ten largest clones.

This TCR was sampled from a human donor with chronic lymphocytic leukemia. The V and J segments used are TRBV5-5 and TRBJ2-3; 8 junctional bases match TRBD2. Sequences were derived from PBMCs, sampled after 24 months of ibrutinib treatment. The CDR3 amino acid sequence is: CASSLGWDSGITNTQYF. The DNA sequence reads TGTGCCAGCAGCTTGGGTTGGGATAGCGGGATCACTAATACGCAGTATTTT.